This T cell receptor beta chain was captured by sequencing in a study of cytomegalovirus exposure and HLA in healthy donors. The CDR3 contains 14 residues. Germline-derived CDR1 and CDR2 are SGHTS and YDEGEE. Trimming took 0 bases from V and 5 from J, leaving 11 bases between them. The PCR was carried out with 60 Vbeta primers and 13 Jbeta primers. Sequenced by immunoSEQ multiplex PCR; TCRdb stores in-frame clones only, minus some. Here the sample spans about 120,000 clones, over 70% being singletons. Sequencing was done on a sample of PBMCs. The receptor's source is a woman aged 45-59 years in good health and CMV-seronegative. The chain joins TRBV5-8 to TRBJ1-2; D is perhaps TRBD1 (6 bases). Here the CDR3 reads CASSLAGQLYGYTF. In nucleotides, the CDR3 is TGTGCCAGCAGCTTGGCCGGACAGTTATATGGCTACACCTTC. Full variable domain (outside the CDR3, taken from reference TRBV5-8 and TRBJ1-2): EAGVTQSPTHLIKTRGQQATLRCSPISGHTSVYWYQQALGLGLQFLLWYDEGEERNRGNFPPRFSGRQFPNYSSELNVNALELEDSALYLCASSLAGQLYGYTFGSGTRLTVV.